This T cell receptor (beta chain) was captured by sequencing in a study of early stage breast cancer tumors. Germline V lookup: CDR1 SQVTM, CDR2 ANQGSEA. CDR3 length: 17 amino acids. Trimming removed 6 bases from V and 1 base from J; junction bases left unmatched: 12. The assay was immunoSEQ multiplex PCR, and TCRdb's table has in-frame clones only and misses some. The table lists nearly 70,000 clones, around 80% of them singletons. The sequencing input was blood. V and J are TRBV29-1 and TRBJ2-6, with TRBD1 matching over 7 bases. The TCR was taken from a person aged 35-55 years with breast cancer. CDR3: CSVAGLQGWSGANVLTF. CDR3 nucleotide sequence: TGCAGCGTGGCCGGGCTACAGGGGTGGTCTGGGGCCAACGTCCTGACTTTC. Supplemented by reference TRBV29-1 and TRBJ2-6, the full variable domain reads SAVISQKPSRDICQRGTSLTIQCQVDSQVTMMFWYRQQPGQSLTLIATANQGSEATYESGFVIDKFPISRPNLTFSTLTVSNMSPEDSSIYLCSVAGLQGWSGANVLTFGAGSRLTVL.